Each of the 25 T cell receptor beta chains below was sequenced from the same sample in a study of blood T cell repertoires in COVID-19. Repertoires were generated with immunoSEQ multiplex PCR, while TCRdb's copy carries only in-frame clones and drops some. The profile covers around 150,000 clones, with approximately 82% appearing a single time and 10% to 11% taken by the ten largest. The specimen was peripheral blood. These receptors came from a man aged 60 to 69 who had recovered from COVID-19.

The chain uses TRBV19 and TRBJ2-1; 12 positions match TRBD2. Trimming took 3 bases from V and 7 from J; bases not matched to a gene: 4. The CDR3 runs to 15 residues. Germline loops: CDR1 LNHDA, CDR2 SQIVND (reference sequence). The CDR3 DNA is TGTGCCAGTAGTATTCGGACTAGCGGGAAAAATGAGCAGTTCTTC. Translation gives CASSIRTSGKNEQFF.

As concerns this clone: This sample also contains other DNA sequences that code for the same CDR3. The chain has TRBV12-3 or TRBV12-4 and TRBJ1-1; D is uncertain. The V and J ends lost 7 bases and 1 base respectively, with 10 bases between them. CDR3 length: 13 amino acids. The CDR3 loop is CASTWTENTEAFF. Written as DNA, the CDR3 is TGTGCCAGCACCTGGACTGAGAACACTGAAGCTTTCTTT.

The rearrangement uses TRBV21-1 and TRBJ1-4; the table names TRBD1, a call not compared with the DNA. TRBV21-1 is termed a pseudogene. CDR3 length: 15 residues. The CDR3 here is CASSASGQGDEKLFF. The CDR3 DNA sequence: TGTGCCAGCAGCGCCTCGGGACAGGGGGATGAAAAACTGTTTTTT.

For the CDR3, the DNA is TGTGCCAGCAGTTACTTGGCAGGGAACACTGAAGCTTTCTTT. It encodes CASSYLAGNTEAFF. The chain joins TRBV6-5 to TRBJ1-1; D is unclear. CDR3 length: 14 amino acids. Per the germline V gene, CDR1 is MNHEY and CDR2 is SVGAGI. The germline V and J ends were trimmed by 1 base and 1 base, with 7 bases remaining between them.

Written as DNA, the CDR3 is TGTGCCAGTACCCGGACAGGGACCAACTATGGCTACACCTTC. Translation gives CASTRTGTNYGYTF. The rearrangement uses TRBV19 and TRBJ1-2, with 8 positions matching TRBD1. J lost 2 bases, V lost 7 bases, and 6 bases had no gene match. Germline V gives CDR1 LNHDA, CDR2 SQIVND (reference sequence). The CDR3 is made up of 14 amino acids.

This CDR3 reads CASGRVFGGAYTGELFF. The CDR3 coding sequence is TGTGCCAGCGGGCGCGTGTTTGGCGGGGCCTACACCGGGGAGCTGTTTTTT. J is TRBJ2-2 and V is TRBV5-8; possible D gene TRBD2, 6 bases. The germline CDR1 and CDR2 sequences are SGHTS and YDEGEE. The CDR3 has 17 residues. V was trimmed by 7 bases and J by 3 bases, leaving 22 bases between them.

The chain couples TRBV10-3 to TRBJ1-5; D ambiguous. Germline CDR1 ENHRY, CDR2 SYGVKD. Trimming took 3 bases from V and 0 from J, leaving 9 bases between them. The CDR3 is made up of 15 amino acids. The CDR3 reads CAISDGQYSNQPQHF. The CDR3 DNA is TGTGCCATCAGTGATGGCCAGTATAGCAATCAGCCCCAGCATTTT.

This clone was counted ten times or more. The chain joins TRBV2 to TRBJ2-1, with TRBD2 as a possible D gene (7 bases). The V and J ends lost 0 bases and 13 bases respectively, with 13 bases between them. Per the germline V gene, CDR1 is SNHLY and CDR2 is FYNNEI. CDR3 length equals 13 residues. The CDR3 DNA is TGTGCCAGCAGTGAAGCGCTGTGGGGGGGCCAGTTCTTC. As protein: CASSEALWGGQFF.

This chain uses TRBV3-1 (or the pseudogene TRBV3-2) with TRBJ2-7; TRBD1 matches at 9 bases. The CDR3 runs to 14 residues. V trimming: 4 bases; J trimming: 3 bases; junction bases outside the gene matches: 4. CDR1 is LGHDT and CDR2 is YNNKEL in the germline V gene (reference sequence). The CDR3 nucleotides read TGTGCCAGCAGCCTCGGACAGGGGCTCTACGAGCAGTACTTC. Translating it yields CASSLGQGLYEQYF.

This clone has only a few counts. This chain joins TRBV29-1 and TRBJ2-1; 8 bases are shared with TRBD1. The CDR3 is made up of 13 amino acids. Germline V gene sequence: CDR1 SQVTM, CDR2 ANQGSEA. V dropped 4 bases and J dropped 5; count of bases not matched to a gene: 4. CDR3 sequence (DNA): TGCAGCGTTGCGGGACAGGTTAACAATGAGCAGTTCTTC. It yields the protein CSVAGQVNNEQFF.

The genes are TRBV29-1 and TRBJ2-2; D is uncertain. CDR3 size: 13 residues. The V end was cut by 4 bases, the J end by 1 base, with 7 bases between. Per the germline V gene, CDR1 is SQVTM and CDR2 is ANQGSEA. This CDR3 is CSVVAGNTGELFF. The CDR3 DNA follows: TGCAGCGTTGTCGCAGGGAACACCGGGGAGCTGTTTTTT.

The chain is built from TRBV28 and TRBJ2-2, with 10 bases identical to TRBD2. CDR3 length equals 15 residues. The V segment lost 6 bases and the J segment 7 bases; nucleotides outside the gene matches: 8. The germline CDR1 and CDR2 sequences are MDHEN and SYDVKM. This CDR3 reads CASSAGTSAFGELFF. CDR3 nucleotide sequence: TGTGCCAGCAGCGCCGGGACTAGCGCGTTCGGGGAGCTGTTTTTT.

This clone was seen a handful of times. The J gene is TRBJ2-5, the V gene TRBV13; 7 positions agree with TRBD1. Trimming took 3 bases from V and 5 from J; bases not matched to a gene: 9. This CDR3 has 15 residues. Per the germline V gene, CDR1 is PRHDT and CDR2 is FYEKMQ (reference sequence). In DNA form, the CDR3 reads TGTGCCAGCAGCTTTGGGAAAGGGGGCAGGGAGACCCAGTACTTC. This gives the protein CASSFGKGGRETQYF.

The chain is built from TRBV3-1 (or the pseudogene TRBV3-2) and TRBJ1-6; D is undetermined. CDR1 and CDR2 from the germline V gene are LGHDT and YNNKEL (reference sequence). V dropped 4 bases and J dropped 9 bases, with 16 bases sitting between them. The CDR3 loop spans 15 amino acids. The CDR3, as DNA: TGTGCCAGCAGCCCCTCCATGGCCGAAACTTCACCCCTCCACTTT. It codes for CASSPSMAETSPLHF.

This sequence joins TRBV5-4 and TRBJ2-5; 8 bases fit TRBD2. The CDR3 loop spans 15 amino acids. V shed 0 bases, J shed 2 bases, and the junction held 3 bases outside the gene matches. The germline gives CDR1 SGHNT, CDR2 YYREEE (reference sequence). CDR3 protein: CASSLAVAGQETQYF. The CDR3 region has the DNA TGTGCCAGCAGCTTGGCGGTAGCGGGGCAAGAGACCCAGTACTTC.

CDR3 protein: CASSPRQGINTIYF. The CDR3 DNA follows: TGTGCCAGCAGTCCGAGACAAGGAATAAACACCATATATTTT. V usage is TRBV27 and J usage is TRBJ1-3; D is uncertain. CDR1 is MNHEY, CDR2 SMNVEV, per germline (reference sequence). V dropped 5 bases and J dropped 6 bases, with 14 bases sitting between them. This CDR3 has 14 residues.

This clone came up a few times. The chain combines TRBV6-5 with TRBJ1-5; D gene ambiguous. Per germline, CDR1 MNHEY and CDR2 SVGAGI. The CDR3 spans 13 residues. V gave up 10 bases and J gave up 0 bases, with 10 bases separating them. As DNA, the CDR3 is TGTGCCACCGCACGCTATAGCAATCAGCCCCAGCATTTT. Its protein product is CATARYSNQPQHF.

This sequence joins TRBV28 and TRBJ1-6, with D tentatively TRBD1 (6 bases). CDR1 is MDHEN and CDR2 is SYDVKM in the germline V gene. V dropped 6 bases and J dropped 5 bases, with 8 bases sitting between them. CDR3 length: 13 residues. DNA for the CDR3: TGTGCCAGCAGGGGACACGATAATTCACCCCTCCACTTT. Translating it yields CASRGHDNSPLHF.

The rearrangement joins TRBV6-5 to TRBJ2-7, with 9 nucleotides matching TRBD1. The CDR3 is made up of 14 amino acids. V dropped 5 bases and J dropped 4; count of bases not matched to a gene: 6. Germline CDR1 reads MNHEY; CDR2 reads SVGAGI. Here the CDR3 reads CASSRTGVWYEQYF. In nucleotides, the CDR3 is TGTGCCAGCAGTCGGACAGGGGTATGGTACGAGCAGTACTTC.

The chain uses TRBV7-2 and TRBJ1-2, with D possibly TRBD1 on 6 matching bases. CDR3 size: 14 residues. V lost 8 bases and J 1 base, leaving 14 bases between the germline ends. The germline CDR1 and CDR2 sequences are SGHTA and FQGNSA. DNA of the CDR3: TGTGCCAGCTCCCCGGGACACAGTAACTATGGCTACACCTTC. Its protein is CASSPGHSNYGYTF.

J is TRBJ2-3 and V is TRBV7-2, with 15 bases aligning to TRBD2. From germline, CDR1 is SGHTA and CDR2 FQGNSA. The CDR3 covers 19 residues. Germline trimming cut 5 bases from V and 2 bases from J; bases unmatched to any gene: 11. The CDR3 DNA sequence: TGTGCCAGCAGCACACCCGGACTAGCGGGGGGGCCGATCACAGATACGCAGTATTTT. This translates into CASSTPGLAGGPITDTQYF.

The chain recombines TRBV6-5 with TRBJ2-7; TRBD2 might be the D (6 bases). The CDR3 consists of 13 residues. Germline lookup yields CDR1 MNHEY and CDR2 SVGAGI. The V end lost 2 bases, the J end lost 3 bases, and 8 bases lay between the germline ends. The CDR3 bases are TGTGCCAGCAGTTACGGGGACTTCTACGAGCAGTACTTC. Translation: CASSYGDFYEQYF.

V usage is TRBV28 and J usage is TRBJ2-3, with D possibly TRBD2 on 6 matching bases. Germline lookup yields CDR1 MDHEN and CDR2 SYDVKM. This CDR3 contains 16 residues. V dropped 6 bases and J dropped 1 base, with 17 bases sitting between them. The CDR3 sequence is CASSRTRDSRTDTQYF. The CDR3 DNA sequence: TGTGCCAGCAGCCGGACCCGGGACTCCCGCACAGATACGCAGTATTTT.

This chain links TRBV18 with TRBJ2-6, with TRBD1 matching 7 bases. CDR1 and CDR2 from the germline V gene are KGHSH and LQKENI. The CDR3 spans 15 residues. V lost 2 bases, J lost 2 bases, and 0 bases stayed unmatched. For the CDR3, the DNA is TGTGCCAGCTCACCAGGGACAGCTGGGGCCAACGTCCTGACTTTC. Amino acid sequence: CASSPGTAGANVLTF.

This chain links TRBV20-1 with TRBJ2-7, with TRBD2 identical over 7 bases. J gave up 7 bases and V 3 bases, and 3 bases lay outside the gene matches. CDR3 length equals 11 residues. Germline CDR1 is DFQATT and CDR2 is SNEGSKA (reference sequence). In DNA, the CDR3 is TGCAGTGCTAGGCCCGGGGGGGAGCAGTACTTC. Translating gives CSARPGGEQYF.